The 10 T cell receptor beta chains below come from one sample, sequenced in a study of yellow fever vaccine responses in identical twins. A single record per CDR3 protein comes from TCRdb applying MiXCR to the RT-PCR reads. The data show about 1,200 distinct CDR3 sequences, about 86% seen once. Sequencing was performed on T cells from blood (PBMCs), unsorted or a sorted subset (not recorded which), taken before or after yellow fever vaccination (not recorded which). All receptors come from a female donor who received the yellow fever vaccine.

The chain couples TRBV11-2 to TRBJ2-7, with TRBD1 matching over 7 bases. The CDR3 length is 15 residues. Germline V gives CDR1 SGHAT, CDR2 FQNNGV. Trimming took 6 bases from V and 2 from J; bases not matched to a gene: 10. CDR3 sequence: CASSPNRDSTYEQYV. The CDR3 DNA reads as TGTGCCAGCAGTCCTAACCGGGACAGCACCTACGAGCAGTACGTC.

The V gene is TRBV4-3, the J gene TRBJ2-1; 9 nucleotides agree with TRBD2. V lost 0 bases and J lost 4; bases outside the gene matches: 4. The CDR3 spans 16 residues. From germline, CDR1 is LGHNA and CDR2 YSLEER. CDR3 sequence reads: CASSQEGRGGYNEQFF. CDR3 DNA sequence: TGCGCCAGCAGCCAAGAGGGGCGGGGGGGGTACAATGAGCAGTTCTTC.

This rearrangement joins TRBV7-3 to TRBJ1-1; D unresolved. The germline V gene encodes CDR1 SGHTA and CDR2 FQGTGA. Trimming cost V 5 bases and J 5 bases, with 15 bases left between them. The CDR3 contains 14 residues. The CDR3 nucleotides are TGTGCCAGCAGCCCAGACGGAGGGAAGACTGAAGCTTTCTTT. It encodes CASSPDGGKTEAFF.

The chain couples TRBV5-5 to TRBJ1-2, with D tentatively TRBD1 (5 bases). Trimming cost V 5 bases and J 4 bases, with 15 bases left between them. Germline V gene sequence: CDR1 SGHKS, CDR2 YYEKEE (reference sequence). The length of the CDR3 is 14 residues. The CDR3 protein is CASSDSGLRYGYTF. The CDR3 nucleotides read TGTGCCAGCAGTGATTCGGGGCTTCGCTATGGCTACACCTTC.

The sample holds a few counts of this clonotype. The gene calls are TRBV7-6 and TRBJ2-1; the match to TRBD2 covers 8 bases. The CDR3 is made up of 15 amino acids. CDR1 and CDR2 (germline): SGHVS, FNYEAQ. With 4 bases clipped from V and 3 bases from J, the junction kept 5 bases outside the gene matches. Here the CDR3 reads CASSWNRGGYNEQFF. In DNA, the CDR3 is TGTGCCAGCAGCTGGAACCGGGGGGGCTACAATGAGCAGTTCTTC.

This chain connects TRBV24-1 to TRBJ2-1; the match to TRBD1 covers 7 bases. The CDR3 loop spans 11 amino acids. The V segment lost 7 bases and the J segment 7 bases; nucleotides outside the gene matches: 0. Germline-derived CDR1 and CDR2 are KGHDR and SFDVKD. CDR3: CATSRGNEQFF. CDR3 sequence (DNA): TGTGCCACCAGCAGGGGGAATGAGCAGTTCTTC.

The gene calls are TRBV4-3 and TRBJ1-1; D possibly corresponds to TRBD1 (6 bases). The CDR3 loop spans 13 amino acids. Trimming took 0 bases from V and 7 from J, leaving 9 bases between them. The germline gives CDR1 LGHNA, CDR2 YSLEER. The CDR3 loop reads CASSQEIQGEAFF. CDR3 bases: TGCGCCAGCAGCCAAGAGATACAGGGTGAAGCTTTCTTT.

This chain links TRBV11-1 with TRBJ2-2, with TRBD2 matching 7 bases. Germline assignment: CDR1 SGHAT and CDR2 FQDESV (reference sequence). This CDR3 region has 16 residues. V was clipped by 5 bases and J by 7 bases; unmatched bases: 13. CDR3 nucleotide sequence: TGTGCCAGCAGCGCATCTAGCGGTTTCTTTCTCGGGGAGCTGTTTTTT. It yields the protein CASSASSGFFLGELFF.

In nucleotides, the CDR3 is TGTGCCATCAGGGGGACTACCTCCTACGAGCAGTACTTC. Its protein is CAIRGTTSYEQYF. The V call is TRBV10-3, the J call TRBJ2-7, with 7 bases fitting TRBD2. V shed 6 bases and J 0 bases; nucleotides not matched to a gene: 2. The V gene's germline CDR1 is ENHRY and CDR2 SYGVKD. The CDR3 is made up of 13 amino acids.

J is TRBJ1-2 and V is TRBV12-3 or TRBV12-4; tentatively, D is TRBD1 (6 bases). V was pared by 0 bases and J by 1 base, with 12 bases between. There are 16 residues in the CDR3. CDR3 region: CASSLARQGNNYGYTF. The CDR3 bases are TGTGCCAGCAGTTTAGCGCGGCAGGGGAATAACTATGGCTACACCTTC.